This entry lists 27 T cell receptor beta chains sequenced from one sample in a study of T cell responses to AZD1222 COVID-19 vaccine. The assay was immunoSEQ multiplex PCR, and TCRdb's table has in-frame clones only and misses some. The sample has tens of thousands of clones, 75% to 90% seen once. Sequenced material: peripheral blood, taken on day 0 of AZD1222 vaccination. These receptors were collected from an adult in good health.

This clone was picked up a small number of times. The CDR3 here is CASSFSVNTEAFF. The CDR3 nucleotides are TGTGCCAGCAGCTTTTCGGTGAACACTGAAGCTTTCTTT. V usage is TRBV7-2 and J usage is TRBJ1-1; unclear D gene. The CDR3 consists of 13 residues. Trimming cost V 3 bases and J 0 bases, with 5 bases left between them. Germline CDR1 reads SGHTA; CDR2 reads FQGNSA.

This clone turned up a few times. The rearrangement links TRBV7-3 to TRBJ2-7, with D possibly TRBD2 on 6 matching bases. The germline V and J ends were trimmed by 1 base and 12 bases, with 16 bases remaining between them. This CDR3 spans 13 amino acids. Per the germline V gene, CDR1 is SGHTA and CDR2 is FQGTGA. CDR3 in DNA: TGTGCCAGCAGCTTAAAAACCCGACTAGTTCTGTACTTC. It codes for CASSLKTRLVLYF.

This clone appeared a single time. The V call is TRBV7-9, the J call TRBJ1-2, with unresolved D. CDR3 length equals 17 residues. Per germline, CDR1 SEHNR and CDR2 FQNEAQ (reference sequence). The germline V and J ends were trimmed by 1 base and 2 bases, with 17 bases remaining between them. CDR3 sequence reads: CASSLDPLGRFNYGYTF. CDR3 coding DNA: TGTGCCAGCAGCTTAGATCCCCTCGGACGCTTCAACTATGGCTACACCTTC.

This chain joins TRBV6-1 and TRBJ2-7, with D unresolved. Germline CDR1 reads MNHNS; CDR2 reads SASEGT. Between the trimmed V and J ends, which lost 0 bases and 3 bases, there was a span of 12 bases. The CDR3 runs 15 residues. The CDR3 coding sequence is TGTGCCAGCAGTGAAGCTACGGCAGGATTCTACGAGCAGTACTTC. Translation: CASSEATAGFYEQYF.

This chain joins TRBV28 and TRBJ1-4, with TRBD1 identical over 7 bases. Looked up from germline, CDR1 is MDHEN and CDR2 is SYDVKM. The CDR3 runs 14 residues. With 2 bases clipped from V and 8 bases from J, the junction kept 5 bases outside the gene matches. CDR3 sequence: CASSLTGVREKLFF. The CDR3 nucleotides are TGTGCCAGCAGTTTAACAGGGGTAAGAGAAAAACTGTTTTTT. Together with reference TRBV28 and TRBJ1-4, the CDR3 gives the full variable domain: DVKVTQSSRYLVKRTGEKVFLECVQDMDHENMFWYRQDPGLGLRLIYFSYDVKMKEKGDIPEGYSVSREKKERFSLILESASTNQTSMYLCASSLTGVREKLFFGSGTQLSVL.

J is TRBJ2-5 and V is TRBV29-1; TRBD1 matches at 9 bases. V shed 7 bases, J shed 2 bases, and the junction held 11 bases outside the gene matches. Germline lookup yields CDR1 SQVTM and CDR2 ANQGSEA. The CDR3 loop spans 15 amino acids. The CDR3 region has the DNA TGCAGCGCCTTGGGACAGGGCCGCTTACAAGAGACCCAGTACTTC. It translates to CSALGQGRLQETQYF.

This clone has just a few counts. As DNA, the CDR3 is TGTGCCATCAGCCCGGGACAGGGGAATCGTTCACCCCTCCACTTT. It is translated as CAISPGQGNRSPLHF. The V call is TRBV10-3, the J call TRBJ1-6, with 10 bases aligning to TRBD1. The ends lost 6 bases at V and 9 bases at J; junction bases unmatched: 8. CDR1 and CDR2 from the germline V gene are ENHRY and SYGVKD. There are 15 residues in the CDR3.

The V and J genes are TRBV3-1 (or the pseudogene TRBV3-2) and TRBJ2-3, with TRBD2 matching 7 bases. This CDR3 has 13 residues. Losses at the gene ends were 3 bases for V and 5 bases for J; bases not matched to a gene: 2. Germline V lookup: CDR1 LGHDT, CDR2 YNNKEL (reference sequence). The CDR3 sequence: CASSQGGGDTQYF. The CDR3 DNA sequence: TGTGCCAGCAGCCAGGGGGGGGGAGATACGCAGTATTTT.

The chain combines TRBV7-8 with TRBJ2-1; 12 bases are shared with TRBD2. Germline lookup yields CDR1 SGHVS and CDR2 FQNEAQ. This CDR3 contains 16 residues. The ends lost 1 base at V and 7 bases at J; junction bases unmatched: 5. The CDR3 is CASSLGPSGRGNEQFF. CDR3 in DNA: TGTGCCAGCAGCTTAGGCCCTAGCGGGAGGGGGAATGAGCAGTTCTTC.

This clone was seen only a few times. The chain joins TRBV19 to TRBJ1-2; possible D gene TRBD1, 5 bases. The CDR3 has 14 residues. Trimming pared 6 bases from V and 2 bases from J, leaving 13 bases between. CDR1 LNHDA and CDR2 SQIVND come from the germline V gene (reference sequence). The CDR3 loop reads CASSKTGHNYGYTF. Here the CDR3 DNA reads TGTGCCAGTAGCAAAACAGGCCACAACTATGGCTACACCTTC.

This sequence joins TRBV5-1 and TRBJ2-5; no definite D call. Germline V lookup: CDR1 SGHRS, CDR2 YFSETQ. The CDR3 runs 13 residues. Trimming cost V 0 bases and J 2 bases, with 5 bases left between them. The CDR3: CASSLDLQETQYF. The CDR3 region has the DNA TGCGCCAGCAGCTTGGACCTACAAGAGACCCAGTACTTC.

The J gene is TRBJ2-7, the V gene TRBV19; 13 bases align to TRBD2. The CDR3 contains 16 residues. V was pared by 0 bases and J by 2 bases, with 1 base of the junction left unmatched. The germline V gene encodes CDR1 LNHDA and CDR2 SQIVND (reference sequence). The CDR3 DNA follows: TGTGCCAGTAGTATAGATGGGACTAGCGGGACCTACGAGCAGTACTTC. The encoded protein is CASSIDGTSGTYEQYF.

The V gene is TRBV30, the J gene TRBJ1-4, with D unresolved. The ends were cut back, 3 bases at V and 7 bases at J, with 9 bases in the middle. The CDR3 runs to 12 residues. CDR1 GTSNPN and CDR2 SVGIG come from the germline V gene (reference sequence). CDR3 bases: TGTGCCTGGAGCCAGTGGAGTGAAAAACTGTTTTTT. Amino acids: CAWSQWSEKLFF.

This clone was detected once. This sequence joins TRBV15 and TRBJ1-5, with TRBD1 matching 8 bases. Germline CDR1 LNHNV, CDR2 YYDKDF (reference sequence). The V gene end was trimmed by 3 bases and the J gene end by 2 bases; junction bases not matched to a gene: 9. This CDR3 is built from 17 residues. The CDR3 here is CATSSSRGRGGNQPQHF. The DNA for the CDR3 is TGTGCCACCAGCAGTTCCAGGGGGCGGGGAGGCAATCAGCCCCAGCATTTT.

The rearrangement links TRBV6-2 or TRBV6-3 to TRBJ1-2; no clear D. This CDR3 region has 14 residues. Germline V gives CDR1 MNHEY, CDR2 SVGEGT. Trimming removed 2 bases from V and 3 bases from J, with 10 bases in between. The CDR3 spells CASSYGQAHYGYTF. CDR3 sequence (DNA): TGTGCCAGCAGTTACGGGCAGGCTCACTATGGCTACACCTTC.

This clone was counted between two and nine times. The chain recombines TRBV29-1 with TRBJ1-5; 7 nucleotides line up with TRBD1. The junction had 7 bases not matched to a gene; V was cut back by 5 bases and J by 6 bases. Germline values: CDR1 SQVTM, CDR2 ANQGSEA. There are 13 residues in the CDR3. CDR3 nucleotides: TGCAGCGTTTCCAGGGGGGAGGGTCAGCCCCAGCATTTT. Encoded protein: CSVSRGEGQPQHF.

The J gene is TRBJ1-2, the V gene TRBV3-1 (or the pseudogene TRBV3-2); D is perhaps TRBD1 (6 bases). CDR1 LGHDT and CDR2 YNNKEL come from the germline V gene (reference sequence). The CDR3 is 13 amino acids. The ends were cut back, 0 bases at V and 8 bases at J, with 10 bases in the middle. CDR3 residues: CASSQEDRSGYTF. DNA for the CDR3: TGTGCCAGCAGCCAAGAGGACAGATCGGGCTACACCTTC.

The genes are TRBV7-9 and TRBJ1-5; no firm D call. V lost 5 bases to trimming and J lost 6 bases, with 14 bases between them. CDR3 length: 14 residues. Germline V gene lookup returns CDR1 SEHNR and CDR2 FQNEAQ (reference sequence). The CDR3 coding sequence is TGTGCCAGCAGCCCGGGCCGGGAAGGTCAGCCCCAGCATTTT. This encodes CASSPGREGQPQHF.

The chain combines TRBV27 with TRBJ2-5; 9 nucleotides line up with TRBD1. Germline V gene lookup returns CDR1 MNHEY and CDR2 SMNVEV (reference sequence). This CDR3 is 15 amino acids long. V lost 4 bases to trimming and J lost 4 bases; unmatched junction nucleotides: 7. In nucleotides, the CDR3 is TGTGCCAGCAGTTCACCGGGGACAGGGAGAGAGACCCAGTACTTC. The encoded protein is CASSSPGTGRETQYF.

This sequence joins TRBV7-3 and TRBJ2-2, with D maybe TRBD2 (6 bases). CDR3 length equals 16 residues. V lost 1 base to trimming and J lost 2 bases, with 11 bases between them. In germline, CDR1 is SGHTA, CDR2 FQGTGA. The CDR3 is CASSLSASANTGELFF. CDR3 nucleotide sequence: TGTGCCAGCAGCTTAAGTGCTAGCGCAAACACCGGGGAGCTGTTTTTT.

V gene TRBV2 combines with J gene TRBJ1-2, with TRBD1 matching 8 bases. The CDR3 is 13 amino acids. The germline V gene has CDR1 SNHLY and CDR2 FYNNEI. DNA of the CDR3: TGTGAGTCGAGGACAGGGCTTAACTATGGCTACACCTTC. Its protein is CESRTGLNYGYTF.

The chain uses TRBV29-1 and TRBJ1-2; 7 nucleotides match TRBD1. The V gene end was trimmed by 2 bases and the J gene end by 7 bases; junction bases not matched to a gene: 4. The V gene's germline CDR1 is SQVTM and CDR2 ANQGSEA. The CDR3 is made up of 12 amino acids. CDR3 in amino acids: CSVERGGSGYTF. The CDR3, as DNA: TGCAGCGTTGAAAGAGGGGGCAGTGGCTACACCTTC. Using reference TRBV29-1 and TRBJ1-2 for the parts outside the CDR3, the full variable domain is SAVISQKPSRDICQRGTSLTIQCQVDSQVTMMFWYRQQPGQSLTLIATANQGSEATYESGFVIDKFPISRPNLTFSTLTVSNMSPEDSSIYLCSVERGGSGYTFGSGTRLTVV.

The chain uses TRBV10-2 and TRBJ2-7, with TRBD2 matching over 11 bases. After removal of 3 bases from V and 0 bases from J, the junction contained 10 bases not matched to a gene. The length of the CDR3 is 18 residues. The germline V gene has CDR1 WSHSY and CDR2 SAAADI. The CDR3 sequence is CASSDIMGLADFSYEQYF. CDR3 nucleotides: TGCGCCAGCAGTGATATTATGGGACTAGCGGACTTCTCCTACGAGCAGTACTTC.

The chain uses TRBV4-1 and TRBJ2-3; 13 positions match TRBD2. Trimming removed 0 bases from V and 3 bases from J; junction bases left unmatched: 6. Germline V lookup: CDR1 MGHRA, CDR2 YSYEKL. This CDR3 contains 18 residues. CDR3 in DNA: TGCGCCAGCAGCCAAGAACCCTCGGGACTAGCGGGAACAGATACGCAGTATTTT. This gives the protein CASSQEPSGLAGTDTQYF.

CDR3 sequence (DNA): TGCAGCGTTGAAGACCCTAGGGGCTACACCTTC. Translating it yields CSVEDPRGYTF. This chain joins TRBV29-1 and TRBJ1-2; no reliable D call. V was cut by 0 bases and J by 8 bases, with 7 bases left in between. The germline V gene encodes CDR1 SQVTM and CDR2 ANQGSEA. CDR3 size: 11 residues.

The V gene is TRBV27, the J gene TRBJ1-4; TRBD1 is a possible D gene (5 bases). Germline assignment: CDR1 MNHEY and CDR2 SMNVEV (reference sequence). The germline V and J ends were trimmed by 8 bases and 8 bases, with 12 bases remaining between them. CDR3 length equals 12 residues. The CDR3 DNA reads TGTGCCAGCGGGGGACTTCGGGAAAAACTGTTTTTT. This codes for CASGGLREKLFF.

The chain uses TRBV19 and TRBJ2-2, with D possibly being TRBD1 or TRBD2 (6 bases each). Germline loops: CDR1 LNHDA, CDR2 SQIVND (reference sequence). The CDR3 length is 16 residues. V was trimmed by 3 bases and J by 0 bases, leaving 11 bases between them. DNA of the CDR3: TGTGCCAGTAGTATGGGGGGCAGAACGAACACCGGGGAGCTGTTTTTT. Translated: CASSMGGRTNTGELFF.